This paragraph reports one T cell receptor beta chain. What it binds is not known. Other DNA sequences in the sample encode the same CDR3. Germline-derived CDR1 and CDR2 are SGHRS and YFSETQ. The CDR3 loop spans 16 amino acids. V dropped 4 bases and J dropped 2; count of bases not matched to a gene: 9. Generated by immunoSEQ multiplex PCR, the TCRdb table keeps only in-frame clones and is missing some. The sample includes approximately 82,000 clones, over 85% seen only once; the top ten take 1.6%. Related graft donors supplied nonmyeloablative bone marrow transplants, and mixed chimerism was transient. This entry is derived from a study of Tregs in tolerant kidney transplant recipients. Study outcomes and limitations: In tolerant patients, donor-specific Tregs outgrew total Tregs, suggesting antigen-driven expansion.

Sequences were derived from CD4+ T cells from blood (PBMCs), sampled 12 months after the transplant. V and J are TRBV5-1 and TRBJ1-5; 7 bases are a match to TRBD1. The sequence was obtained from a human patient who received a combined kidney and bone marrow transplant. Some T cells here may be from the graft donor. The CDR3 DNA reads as TGCGCCAGCAGCGGAAGGGACAGAAGGCGCAATCAGCCCCAGCATTTT. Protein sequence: CASSGRDRRRNQPQHF.